The rows below give T cell receptor beta chains drawn from one sample of a study of T cells in Graves' hyperthyroidism and ophthalmopathy. TCRdb independently ran MiXCR on the multiplex PCR reads; one entry per CDR3 protein. The sample holds about 500,000 distinct CDR3 sequences; about 16% are singletons and the top ten take about 29%. Source material: blood. All receptors come from a woman aged 30 to 39 with Graves' ophthalmopathy. CDR3s include the opening cysteine and the closing phenylalanine or tryptophan. A D gene is named only where the DNA matches it firmly. The size entry is marked missing in some rows and otherwise reads once, few, many or a size class.

clone_size	v_call	d_call	j_call	cdr3_aa	cdr3_nt
many	TRBV14	-	TRBJ1-2	CASSQDGRGWSGYTF	TGTGCCAGCAGCCAAGACGGTCGGGGGTGGAGTGGCTACACCTTC
many	TRBV11-1	-	TRBJ2-3	CASSDGATPAQYF	TGTGCCAGCAGCGACGGAGCTACCCCCGCGCAGTATTTT
many	TRBV3-1	-	TRBJ2-7	CASSHRAAPLREQYF	TGTGCCAGCAGCCATAGGGCAGCCCCACTACGGGAGCAGTACTTC
many	TRBV3-1	TRBD1	TRBJ2-7	CASSLIGQGSYEQYF	TGTGCCAGCAGCCTGATAGGACAGGGTTCCTACGAGCAGTACTTC
-	TRBV6-9	-	TRBJ1-5	CASSYGQYHFRNQPQHF	TGTGCCAGCAGTTACGGGCAGTATCATTTTCGCAATCAGCCCCAGCATTTT
few	TRBV4-3	-	TRBJ1-1	CASSQNQGRNTEAFF	TGCGCCAGCAGCCAAAACCAGGGGAGGAACACTGAAGCTTTCTTT
-	TRBV28	-	TRBJ2-7	CASSPRAGHSSYEQYF	TGTGCCAGCAGTCCCCGGGCAGGTCACAGCTCCTACGAGCAGTACTTC
-	TRBV7-3	-	TRBJ1-2	CASSAYQSNYGYTF	TGTGCCAGCAGCGCTTATCAGTCTAACTATGGCTACACCTTC
many	TRBV20-1	-	TRBJ1-5	CSARDGAGAGGLNQPQHF	TGCAGTGCTAGAGATGGGGCGGGCGCGGGGGGACTCAATCAGCCCCAGCATTTT
few	TRBV12-3/TRBV12-4	-	TRBJ2-1	CASTSRWEQFF	TGTGCCAGCACTAGTAGGTGGGAGCAGTTCTTC
many	TRBV6-5	-	TRBJ2-1	CASSYVAGSSYNEQFF	TGTGCCAGCAGTTACGTGGCGGGAAGCTCCTACAATGAGCAGTTCTTC
many	TRBV20-1	-	TRBJ2-1	CSAPPARSSYNEQFF	TGCAGTGCTCCACCAGCAAGATCCTCCTACAATGAGCAGTTCTTC
-	TRBV6-4	TRBD2	TRBJ2-3	CASSEKKAGGPDTQYF	TGTGCCAGCAGTGAGAAAAAAGCGGGAGGGCCAGATACGCAGTATTTT
-	TRBV19	-	TRBJ1-5	CASRLTGGAGWDQPQHF	TGTGCCAGTAGACTTACCGGGGGCGCCGGATGGGATCAGCCCCAGCATTTT
many	TRBV28	TRBD1	TRBJ1-5	CASSPDRVRQPQHF	TGTGCCAGCAGCCCGGACAGGGTACGTCAGCCCCAGCATTTT
many	TRBV28	TRBD1	TRBJ1-1	CASSLEGGRTEAFF	TGTGCCAGCAGTTTGGAAGGGGGCCGGACTGAAGCTTTCTTT
few	TRBV7-9	-	TRBJ2-2	CASRPQPVRGSTGELFF	TGTGCCAGCCGCCCCCAGCCCGTTCGGGGAAGCACCGGGGAGCTGTTTTTT
-	TRBV29-1	-	TRBJ1-2	CSVEEGTVPYGYTF	TGCAGCGTTGAAGAGGGGACGGTACCTTATGGCTACACCTTC
few	TRBV7-9	-	TRBJ2-2	CASSPPWASNTGELFF	TGTGCCAGCAGCCCGCCCTGGGCATCGAACACCGGGGAGCTGTTTTTT
many	TRBV11-2	TRBD2	TRBJ2-7	CASSLPGLPREQYF	TGTGCCAGCAGCCTCCCGGGACTACCTCGCGAGCAGTACTTC
-	TRBV7-3	TRBD2	TRBJ2-7	CASSNWTSGMYEQYF	TGTGCCAGCAGCAATTGGACTAGCGGGATGTACGAGCAGTACTTC
many	TRBV7-9	-	TRBJ2-7	CASSLHGAYEQYF	TGTGCCAGCAGCTTACACGGGGCCTACGAGCAGTACTTC
many	TRBV5-1	-	TRBJ2-7	CASSLARQSYEQYF	TGCGCCAGCAGCTTGGCCAGGCAGTCCTACGAGCAGTACTTC
many	TRBV7-2	-	TRBJ2-3	CASRGLIPSTTDTQYF	TGTGCCAGCAGGGGACTGATTCCCTCCACCACAGATACGCAGTATTTT
many	TRBV5-1	-	TRBJ2-3	CASSLPNIWADTQYF	TGCGCCAGCAGCTTGCCGAACATTTGGGCAGATACGCAGTATTTT
many	TRBV2	TRBD1	TRBJ2-4	CASSSGQGNIQYF	TGTGCCAGCAGCAGCGGACAGGGAAACATTCAGTACTTC
few	TRBV7-3	-	TRBJ1-1	CASSLLTEEAFF	TGTGCCAGCAGCTTATTAACGGAAGAAGCTTTCTTT
many	TRBV27	TRBD1	TRBJ2-7	CASSSRSGGAAYEQYF	TGTGCCAGCAGTTCCCGGTCAGGGGGCGCGGCCTACGAGCAGTACTTC
many	TRBV6-2/TRBV6-3	TRBD1	TRBJ2-7	CASSPNDRGPYEQYF	TGTGCCAGCAGCCCCAACGACAGGGGACCCTACGAGCAGTACTTC
-	TRBV20-1	TRBD2	TRBJ2-1	CSAPPGLAGEIEQFF	TGCAGTGCTCCACCGGGACTAGCGGGAGAAATTGAGCAGTTCTTC
few	TRBV6-2/TRBV6-3	TRBD2	TRBJ2-4	CASSYASGSSLGAKNIQYF	TGTGCCAGCAGTTACGCTAGCGGGAGTAGCCTCGGGGCCAAAAACATTCAGTACTTC
few	TRBV9	TRBD1	TRBJ1-5	CASSGTGSNQPQHF	TGTGCCAGCAGCGGGACAGGAAGCAATCAGCCCCAGCATTTT
-	TRBV14	-	TRBJ1-1	CASSPIHRLAEAFF	TGTGCCAGCAGCCCGATACATCGTTTGGCGGAAGCTTTCTTT
many	TRBV20-1	-	TRBJ2-1	CSARGPVYNEQFF	TGCAGTGCTAGGGGGCCGGTTTACAATGAGCAGTTCTTC
-	TRBV4-3	TRBD1	TRBJ1-5	CASSQEWGQSDQPQHF	TGCGCCAGCAGCCAAGAATGGGGACAGTCTGATCAGCCCCAGCATTTT
-	TRBV13	-	TRBJ1-5	CASSLGTGGRPQHF	TGTGCCAGCAGCTTAGGGACAGGCGGGAGGCCCCAGCATTTT
-	TRBV6-1	TRBD1	TRBJ2-3	CASSDGTGGAADTQYF	TGTGCCAGCAGTGATGGGACAGGGGGCGCCGCAGATACGCAGTATTTT
many	TRBV12-3/TRBV12-4	-	TRBJ2-7	CASSWGSEQYF	TGTGCCAGCAGTTGGGGAAGTGAGCAGTACTTC
-	TRBV28	TRBD2	TRBJ2-2	CASTHRLAGGNTGELFF	TGTGCCAGCACCCACCGCCTAGCGGGAGGAAACACCGGGGAGCTGTTTTTT
many	TRBV5-4	-	TRBJ2-7	CASTLGRGYEQYF	TGTGCCAGCACCCTTGGCCGGGGGTACGAGCAGTACTTC
-	TRBV27	TRBD1	TRBJ2-7	CASKGTGWGEQYF	TGTGCCAGCAAGGGGACAGGGTGGGGTGAGCAGTACTTC
many	TRBV25-1	TRBD2	TRBJ2-1	CASSELSGRPSYNEQFF	TGTGCCAGCAGTGAATTAAGCGGGAGGCCGTCCTACAATGAGCAGTTCTTC
-	TRBV7-3	-	TRBJ1-4	CASSLEIRKLFF	TGTGCCAGCAGCTTGGAGATTAGAAAACTGTTTTTT
-	TRBV27	TRBD1	TRBJ2-5	CASSLSGGGTGGFQETQYF	TGTGCCAGCAGTTTATCGGGAGGCGGGACAGGAGGATTTCAAGAGACCCAGTACTTC
-	TRBV2	-	TRBJ2-5	CASSEPLGGGEETQYF	TGTGCCAGCAGTGAACCACTAGGAGGGGGTGAAGAGACCCAGTACTTC
-	TRBV20-1	TRBD1	TRBJ2-2	CSARDWGQGQTGELFF	TGCAGTGCTAGAGATTGGGGACAGGGGCAAACCGGGGAGCTGTTTTTT